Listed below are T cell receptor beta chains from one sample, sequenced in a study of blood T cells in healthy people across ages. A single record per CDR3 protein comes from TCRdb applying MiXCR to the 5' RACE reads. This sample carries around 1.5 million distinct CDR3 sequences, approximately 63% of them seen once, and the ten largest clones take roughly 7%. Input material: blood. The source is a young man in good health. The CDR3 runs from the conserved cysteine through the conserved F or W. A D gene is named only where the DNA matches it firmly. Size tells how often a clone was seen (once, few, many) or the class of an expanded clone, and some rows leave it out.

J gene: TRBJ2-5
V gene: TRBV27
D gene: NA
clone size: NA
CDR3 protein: CAVSGGETQYF
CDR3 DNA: TGTGCCGTCTCGGGTGGAGAGACCCAGTACTTC

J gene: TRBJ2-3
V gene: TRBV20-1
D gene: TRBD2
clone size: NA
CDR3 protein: CSARGLAGSDSTDTQYF
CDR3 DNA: TGCAGTGCTAGAGGGCTAGCGGGATCAGATAGCACAGATACGCAGTATTTT

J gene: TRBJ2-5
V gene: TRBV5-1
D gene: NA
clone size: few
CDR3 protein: CASSLTGKGETQYF
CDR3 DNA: TGCGCCAGCAGCTTGACAGGGAAGGGGGAGACCCAGTACTTC

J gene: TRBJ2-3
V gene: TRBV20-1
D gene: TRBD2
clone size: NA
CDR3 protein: CSADPRAGTTDTQYF
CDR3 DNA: TGCAGTGCGGACCCTCGAGCGGGGACCACAGATACGCAGTATTTT

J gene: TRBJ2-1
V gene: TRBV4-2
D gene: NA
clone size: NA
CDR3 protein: CASSYRADEQFF
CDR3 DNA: TGTGCCAGCAGCTACAGGGCCGATGAGCAGTTCTTC

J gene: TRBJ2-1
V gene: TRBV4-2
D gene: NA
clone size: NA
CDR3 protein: CASSPYKGNEQFF
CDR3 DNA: TGTGCCAGCAGCCCCTACAAAGGGAATGAGCAGTTCTTC

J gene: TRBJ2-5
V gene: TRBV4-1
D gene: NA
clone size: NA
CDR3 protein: CASSQEGKGGQQETQYF
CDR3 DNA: TGCGCCAGCAGCCAAGAGGGGAAGGGGGGCCAACAAGAGACCCAGTACTTC

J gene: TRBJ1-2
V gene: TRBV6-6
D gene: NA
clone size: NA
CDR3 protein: CASSYFGGSGYTF
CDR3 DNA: TGTGCCAGCAGTTACTTTGGAGGGAGCGGCTACACCTTC

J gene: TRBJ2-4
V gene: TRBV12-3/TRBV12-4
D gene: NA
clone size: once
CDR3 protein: CASSFSSSHLAKNIRYF
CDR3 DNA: TGTGCCAGCAGTTTTTCTAGCAGCCATTTAGCCAAAAACATTCGGTACTTC

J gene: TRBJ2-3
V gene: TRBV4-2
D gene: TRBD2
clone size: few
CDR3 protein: CASSQGHRGGLADTQYF
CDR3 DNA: TGTGCCAGCAGCCAAGGGCATCGCGGGGGGTTGGCAGATACGCAGTATTTT

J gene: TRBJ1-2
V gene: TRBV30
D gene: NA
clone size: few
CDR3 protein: CAWSVLEAYPSYGYTF
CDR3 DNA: TGTGCCTGGAGTGTACTCGAGGCCTATCCTTCCTATGGCTACACCTTC

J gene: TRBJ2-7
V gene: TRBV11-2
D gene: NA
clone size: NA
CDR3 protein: CASSFGHSSYEQYF
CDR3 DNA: TGTGCCAGCAGCTTCGGGCATAGCTCCTACGAGCAGTACTTC

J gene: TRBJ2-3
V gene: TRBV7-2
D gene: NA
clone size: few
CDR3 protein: CASSLIGTPSSTDTQYF
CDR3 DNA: TGTGCCAGCAGCTTAATTGGGACTCCTTCTAGCACAGATACGCAGTATTTT